Below are 10 T cell receptor beta chains sequenced from a single sample in a study of cytomegalovirus exposure and HLA in healthy donors (dated by TCRdb to about 2017). Libraries were made using the immunoSEQ multiplex PCR assay. The multiplex PCR relied on a mix of 60 forward primers for TCR Vbeta segments and 13 reverse primers for TCR Jbeta segments. TCRdb retrieved this table from immuneACCESS and kept in-frame rearrangements only. Not all clones are present; in checked studies, unresolved V genes account for under half, and no reason is known for the remainder. Counted in this sample were under 150,000 clones; about 80% of them appeared once. 4% of the sample is in the top ten clones. The sequenced material came from PBMCs. The source is a woman aged 40 to 50 in good health and CMV-seronegative.

The gene calls are TRBV2 and TRBJ1-5; D not resolved. CDR1 and CDR2 (germline): SNHLY, FYNNEI. There are 13 residues in the CDR3. Trimming shortened V by 1 base and J by 4 bases, and 5 bases separated the two germline ends. CDR3 nucleotides: TGTGCCAGCAGTGAAGGGGAGAATCAGCCCCAGCATTTT. Protein product: CASSEGENQPQHF.

V is TRBV6-6 and J is TRBJ2-7, with D unresolved. Germline V gene sequence: CDR1 MNHNY, CDR2 SVGAGI (reference sequence). The CDR3 contains 15 residues. V lost 0 bases and J 2 bases, leaving 11 bases between the germline ends. CDR3 sequence (DNA): TGTGCCAGCAGTTACTCGGCTACTAACACCTACGAGCAGTACTTC. As protein: CASSYSATNTYEQYF.

This clone was observed a single time. The gene calls are TRBV4-3 and TRBJ2-5; 10 bases match TRBD2. Germline lookup yields CDR1 LGHNA and CDR2 YSLEER. J lost 0 bases, V lost 1 base, and 2 bases had no gene match. This CDR3 has 16 residues. CDR3 bases: TGCGCCAGCAGCCAAGCTAGCGGGGGAAACCAAGAGACCCAGTACTTC. It yields the protein CASSQASGGNQETQYF.

This clone was seen more than once but under ten times. The chain links TRBV6-5 to TRBJ1-1; possibly TRBD1 for D (5 bases). Germline lookup yields CDR1 MNHEY and CDR2 SVGAGI. V lost 6 bases, J lost 4 bases, and 12 bases lay in between. CDR3 length: 13 amino acids. The CDR3 DNA follows: TGTGCCAGCAGACGCGGACACACCACTGAAGCTTTCTTT. As protein: CASRRGHTTEAFF.

The chain couples TRBV19 to TRBJ2-7; D is ambiguous. V dropped 0 bases and J dropped 1 base, with 7 bases sitting between them. The CDR3 sequence is 14 residues long. Germline V gene data show CDR1 as LNHDA and CDR2 as SQIVND (reference sequence). CDR3 nucleotide sequence: TGTGCCAGTAGTATAGATACCGCGTCCTACGAGCAGTACTTC. Protein product: CASSIDTASYEQYF.

The chain joins TRBV9 to TRBJ1-6; D gene unclear. Germline CDR1 is SGDLS and CDR2 is YYNGEE. The germline V and J ends were trimmed by 3 bases and 6 bases, with 7 bases remaining between them. The CDR3 covers 13 residues. CDR3 residues: CASSAEANSPLHF. The DNA of the CDR3 is TGTGCCAGCAGCGCCGAAGCTAATTCACCCCTCCACTTT.

The rearrangement links TRBV7-2 to TRBJ1-3, with unresolved D. V was shortened by 6 bases and J by 1 base, with 7 bases between the two germline ends. Germline V CDR1 and CDR2: SGHTA, FQGNSA. This CDR3 region has 13 residues. This CDR3 is CASRGDSGNTIYF. The CDR3, as DNA: TGTGCCAGCAGGGGCGATTCTGGAAACACCATATATTTT. Full variable domain (missing parts from reference TRBV7-2 and TRBJ1-3): GAGVSQSPSNKVTEKGKDVELRCDPISGHTALYWYRQSLGQGLEFLIYFQGNSAPDKSGLPSDRFSAERTGGSVSTLTIQRTQQEDSAVYLCASRGDSGNTIYFGEGSWLTVV.

As DNA, the CDR3 is TGTGCCAGCAGTTGGACCCGGAGCGGAGACATTCAGTACTTC. Translation gives CASSWTRSGDIQYF. This sequence joins TRBV6-6 and TRBJ2-4; a weak D match, TRBD2 (5 bases). The CDR3 consists of 14 residues. Per the germline V gene, CDR1 is MNHNY and CDR2 is SVGAGI (reference sequence). Trimming cost V 4 bases and J 8 bases, with 15 bases left between them.

The genes are TRBV7-2 and TRBJ2-7; D is undetermined. V lost 1 base to trimming and J lost 3 bases, with 10 bases between them. The CDR3 spans 14 residues. Germline-derived CDR1 and CDR2 are SGHTA and FQGNSA. CDR3 amino acids: CASSLVHGRYEQYF. DNA of the CDR3: TGTGCCAGCAGCTTAGTTCATGGCCGCTACGAGCAGTACTTC.

V gene TRBV4-2 combines with J gene TRBJ2-1; possible D gene TRBD1, 7 bases. CDR1 LGHNA and CDR2 YNFKEQ come from the germline V gene. There are 14 residues in the CDR3. V dropped 0 bases and J dropped 9 bases, with 12 bases sitting between them. The CDR3 DNA is TGTGCCAGCAGCCAAGATGGGCAGGGGGGTGAGCAGTTCTTC. Protein: CASSQDGQGGEQFF.